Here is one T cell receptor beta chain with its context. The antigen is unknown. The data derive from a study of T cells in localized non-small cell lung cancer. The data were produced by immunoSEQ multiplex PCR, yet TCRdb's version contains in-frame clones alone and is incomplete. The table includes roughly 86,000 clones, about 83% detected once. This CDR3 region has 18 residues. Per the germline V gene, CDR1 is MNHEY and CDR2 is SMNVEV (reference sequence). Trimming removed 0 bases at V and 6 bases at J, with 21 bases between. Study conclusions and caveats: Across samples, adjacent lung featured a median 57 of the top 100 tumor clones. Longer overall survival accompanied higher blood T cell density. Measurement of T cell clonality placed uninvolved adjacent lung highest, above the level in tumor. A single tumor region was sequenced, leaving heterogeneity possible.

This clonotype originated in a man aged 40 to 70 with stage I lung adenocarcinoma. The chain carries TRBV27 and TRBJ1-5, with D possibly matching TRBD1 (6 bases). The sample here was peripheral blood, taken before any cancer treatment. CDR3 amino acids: CASSLSDLGGGGIQPQHF. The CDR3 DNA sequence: TGTGCCAGCAGTTTATCGGACCTAGGGGGAGGAGGCATTCAGCCCCAGCATTTT.